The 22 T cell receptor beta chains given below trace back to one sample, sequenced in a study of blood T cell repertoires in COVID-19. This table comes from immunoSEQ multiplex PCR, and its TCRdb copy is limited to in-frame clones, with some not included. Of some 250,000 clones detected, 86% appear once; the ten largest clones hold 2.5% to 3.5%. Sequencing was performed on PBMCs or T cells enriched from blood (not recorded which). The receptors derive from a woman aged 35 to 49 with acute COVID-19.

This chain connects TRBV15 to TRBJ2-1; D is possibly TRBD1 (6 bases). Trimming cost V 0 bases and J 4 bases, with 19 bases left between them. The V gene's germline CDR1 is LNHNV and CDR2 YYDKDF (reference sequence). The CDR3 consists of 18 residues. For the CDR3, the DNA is TGTGCCACCAGCAGAGACCCTTCGTGGGGGACAAATTACAATGAGCAGTTCTTC. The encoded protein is CATSRDPSWGTNYNEQFF.

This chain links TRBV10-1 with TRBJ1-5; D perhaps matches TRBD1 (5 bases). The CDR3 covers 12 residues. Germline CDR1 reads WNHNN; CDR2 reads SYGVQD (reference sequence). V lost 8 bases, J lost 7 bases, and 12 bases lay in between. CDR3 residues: CASPTVGQPQHF. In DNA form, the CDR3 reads TGCGCCAGCCCGACAGTCGGGCAGCCCCAGCATTTT.

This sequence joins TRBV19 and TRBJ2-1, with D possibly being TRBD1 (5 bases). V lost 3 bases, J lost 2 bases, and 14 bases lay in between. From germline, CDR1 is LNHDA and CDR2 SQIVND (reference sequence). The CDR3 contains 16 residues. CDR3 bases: TGTGCCAGTAGTATTGGTGTGGTAGGGGCCTACAATGAGCAGTTCTTC. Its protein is CASSIGVVGAYNEQFF.

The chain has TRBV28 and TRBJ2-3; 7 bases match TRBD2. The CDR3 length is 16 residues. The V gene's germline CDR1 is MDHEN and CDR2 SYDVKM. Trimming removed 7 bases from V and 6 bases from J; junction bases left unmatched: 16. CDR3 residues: CASTSGEGRLGDTQYF. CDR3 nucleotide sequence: TGTGCCAGCACCAGCGGGGAGGGGCGTCTTGGGGATACGCAGTATTTT.

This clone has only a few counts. The CDR3, as DNA: TGTGCCAGCAGCGTAGGGGTAGCTGGGTCCTACGAGCAGTACTTC. Translation gives CASSVGVAGSYEQYF. The chain is built from TRBV9 and TRBJ2-7, with D unclear. Germline assignment: CDR1 SGDLS and CDR2 YYNGEE. Deletions cut 0 bases from V and 1 base from J, with 11 bases between. The CDR3 loop spans 15 amino acids.

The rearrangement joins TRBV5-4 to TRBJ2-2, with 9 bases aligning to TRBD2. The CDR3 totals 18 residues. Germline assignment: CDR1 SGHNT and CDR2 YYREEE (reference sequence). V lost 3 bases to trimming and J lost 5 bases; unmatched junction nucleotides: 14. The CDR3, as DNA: TGTGCCAGCAGCTCCGCCCGCGGGGGGGGGCGCAGTACCGGGGAGCTGTTTTTT. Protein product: CASSSARGGGRSTGELFF.

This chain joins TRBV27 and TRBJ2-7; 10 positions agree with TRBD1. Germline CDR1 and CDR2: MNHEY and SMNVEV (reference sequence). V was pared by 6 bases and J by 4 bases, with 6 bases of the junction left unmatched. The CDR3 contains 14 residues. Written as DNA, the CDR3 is TGTGCCAGCAGCTTGACAGGGGGCGGTTACGAGCAGTACTTC. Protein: CASSLTGGGYEQYF.

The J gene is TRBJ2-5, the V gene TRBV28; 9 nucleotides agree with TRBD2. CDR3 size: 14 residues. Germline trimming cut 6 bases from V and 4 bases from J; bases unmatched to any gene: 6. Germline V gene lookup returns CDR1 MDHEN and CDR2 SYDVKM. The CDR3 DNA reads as TGTGCCAGCAGGCCCATAGCGGGAGTAGAGACCCAGTACTTC. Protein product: CASRPIAGVETQYF. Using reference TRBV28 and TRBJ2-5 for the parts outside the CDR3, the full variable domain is DVKVTQSSRYLVKRTGEKVFLECVQDMDHENMFWYRQDPGLGLRLIYFSYDVKMKEKGDIPEGYSVSREKKERFSLILESASTNQTSMYLCASRPIAGVETQYFGPGTRLLVL.

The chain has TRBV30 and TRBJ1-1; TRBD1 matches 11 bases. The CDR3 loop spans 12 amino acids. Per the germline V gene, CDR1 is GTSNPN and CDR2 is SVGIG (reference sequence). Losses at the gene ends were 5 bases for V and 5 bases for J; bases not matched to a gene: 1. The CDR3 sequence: CAWGTGGTEAFF. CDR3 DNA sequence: TGTGCCTGGGGGACAGGGGGGACTGAAGCTTTCTTT.

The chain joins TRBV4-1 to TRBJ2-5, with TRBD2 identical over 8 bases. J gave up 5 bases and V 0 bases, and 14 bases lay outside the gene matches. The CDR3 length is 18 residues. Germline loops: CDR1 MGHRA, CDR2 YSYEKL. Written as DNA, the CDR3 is TGCGCCAGCAGCCAAGAAGCCGGGGCCGGGAGGGCCTATGAGACCCAGTACTTC. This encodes CASSQEAGAGRAYETQYF.

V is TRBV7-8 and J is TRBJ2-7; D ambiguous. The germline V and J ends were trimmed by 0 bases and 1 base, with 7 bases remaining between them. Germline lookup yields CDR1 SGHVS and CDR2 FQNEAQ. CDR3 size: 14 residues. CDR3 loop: CASSLALRSYEQYF. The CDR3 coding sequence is TGTGCCAGCAGCTTAGCACTGCGTTCCTACGAGCAGTACTTC.

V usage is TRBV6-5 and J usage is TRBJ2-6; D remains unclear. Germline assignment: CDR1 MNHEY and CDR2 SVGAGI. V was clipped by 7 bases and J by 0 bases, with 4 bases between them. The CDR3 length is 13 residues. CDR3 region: CASTISGANVLTF. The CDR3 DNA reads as TGTGCCAGCACCATCTCTGGGGCCAACGTCCTGACTTTC.

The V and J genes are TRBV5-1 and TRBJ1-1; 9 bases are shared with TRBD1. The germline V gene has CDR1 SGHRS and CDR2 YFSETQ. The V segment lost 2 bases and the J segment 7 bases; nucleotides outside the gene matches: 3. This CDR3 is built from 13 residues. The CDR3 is CASSFDRGYEAFF. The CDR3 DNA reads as TGCGCCAGCAGCTTCGACAGGGGGTATGAAGCTTTCTTT.

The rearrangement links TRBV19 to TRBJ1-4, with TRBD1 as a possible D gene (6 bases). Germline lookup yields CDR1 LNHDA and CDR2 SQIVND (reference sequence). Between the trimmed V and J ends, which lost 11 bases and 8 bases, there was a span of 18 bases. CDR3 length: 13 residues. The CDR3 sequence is CAGRAPGGEKLFF. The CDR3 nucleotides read TGTGCCGGCCGGGCCCCTGGGGGCGAAAAACTGTTTTTT.

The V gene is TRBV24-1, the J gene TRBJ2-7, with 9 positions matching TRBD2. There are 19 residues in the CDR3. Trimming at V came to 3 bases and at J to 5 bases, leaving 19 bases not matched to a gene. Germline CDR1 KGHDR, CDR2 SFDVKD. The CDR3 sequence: CATSDIITGLASHLHEQYF. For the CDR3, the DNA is TGTGCCACCAGTGATATAATCACGGGACTAGCTTCCCACTTGCACGAGCAGTACTTC.

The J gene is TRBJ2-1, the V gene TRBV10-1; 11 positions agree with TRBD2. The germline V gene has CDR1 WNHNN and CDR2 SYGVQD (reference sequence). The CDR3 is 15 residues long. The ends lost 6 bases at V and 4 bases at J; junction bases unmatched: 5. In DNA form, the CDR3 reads TGCGCCAGCAGCCTCGGACTAGCGGGTTACAATGAGCAGTTCTTC. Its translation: CASSLGLAGYNEQFF.

The CDR3 nucleotides are TGTGCCAGCAGCTTAGAGAGGGGGACTAGCGGGAGTTACTACGAGCAGTACTTC. Translation gives CASSLERGTSGSYYEQYF. The chain recombines TRBV11-3 with TRBJ2-7; 14 bases are shared with TRBD2. The CDR3 covers 18 residues. Germline CDR1 and CDR2: SGHNT and YENEEA. V lost 0 bases to trimming and J lost 3 bases; unmatched junction nucleotides: 7. Full variable domain (outside the CDR3, taken from reference TRBV11-3 and TRBJ2-7): EAGVVQSPRYKIIEKKQPVAFWCNPISGHNTLYWYLQNLGQGPELLIRYENEEAVDDSQLPKDRFSAERLKGVDSTLKIQPAELGDSAVYLCASSLERGTSGSYYEQYFGPGTRLTVT.

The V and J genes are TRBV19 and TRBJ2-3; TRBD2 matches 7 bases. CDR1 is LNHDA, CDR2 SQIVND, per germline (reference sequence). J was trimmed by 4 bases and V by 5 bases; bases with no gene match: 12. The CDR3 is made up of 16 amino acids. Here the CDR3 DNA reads TGTGCCAGTAGTCAAATAGCGGTTGGGGGGGCAGATACGCAGTATTTT. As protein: CASSQIAVGGADTQYF.

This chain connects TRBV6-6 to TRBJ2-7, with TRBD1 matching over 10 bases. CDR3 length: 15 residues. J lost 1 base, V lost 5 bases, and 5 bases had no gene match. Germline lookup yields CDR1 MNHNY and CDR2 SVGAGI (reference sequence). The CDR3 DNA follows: TGTGCCAGCAGTCGACCGGGACAGGGGTCCTACGAGCAGTACTTC. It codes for CASSRPGQGSYEQYF.

CDR3 DNA: TGTGCCAGCAGCGTCACAGGGAGCCGCACAGATACGCAGTATTTT. This sequence encodes CASSVTGSRTDTQYF. The V call is TRBV9, the J call TRBJ2-3; D possibly corresponds to TRBD1 (6 bases). Deletions cut 2 bases from V and 1 base from J, with 11 bases between. CDR1 SGDLS and CDR2 YYNGEE come from the germline V gene. The CDR3 has 15 residues.

The DNA of the CDR3 is TGTGCCAGCAGTGATACCTGGGGGCCTTCCTACGAGCAGTACTTC. It is translated as CASSDTWGPSYEQYF. The V and J genes are TRBV25-1 and TRBJ2-7; D is possibly TRBD1 (6 bases). Germline CDR1 and CDR2: MGHDK and SYGVNS. This CDR3 is built from 15 residues. V was cut by 3 bases and J by 1 base, with 13 bases left in between.

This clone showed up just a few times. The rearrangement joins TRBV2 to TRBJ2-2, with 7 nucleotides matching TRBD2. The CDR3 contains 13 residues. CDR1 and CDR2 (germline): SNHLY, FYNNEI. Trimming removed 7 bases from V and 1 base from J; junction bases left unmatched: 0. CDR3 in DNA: TGTGCCAGCAAGCGGGAGAACACCGGGGAGCTGTTTTTT. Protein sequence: CASKRENTGELFF.